Below are 30 T cell receptor beta chains sequenced from a single sample in a study of blood T cell repertoires in COVID-19. Profiled with immunoSEQ multiplex PCR; TCRdb holds only in-frame clones, not every one. The sample records about 250,000 clones, more than 65% being singletons. Sequencing input: peripheral blood. All receptors come from a man aged 50 to 59 with active or convalescent COVID-19.

The rearrangement links TRBV24-1 to TRBJ2-3; 10 bases are a match to TRBD2. This CDR3 has 14 residues. V shed 6 bases, J shed 2 bases, and the junction held 1 base outside the gene matches. From germline, CDR1 is KGHDR and CDR2 SFDVKD. CDR3 sequence: CATSSGGDTDTQYF. The CDR3 DNA is TGTGCCACCAGTAGCGGGGGGGACACAGATACGCAGTATTTT.

The chain joins TRBV7-7 to TRBJ2-2; 9 bases fit TRBD1. With 1 base clipped from V and 4 bases from J, the junction kept 4 bases outside the gene matches. Germline CDR1 and CDR2: SSHAT and FNYEAQ (reference sequence). This CDR3 is 16 amino acids long. The CDR3 region is CASSLVGTGSTGELFF. In nucleotides, the CDR3 is TGTGCCAGCAGCTTAGTCGGGACAGGGAGCACCGGGGAGCTGTTTTTT. Combining the CDR3 with reference TRBV7-7 and TRBJ2-2 gives the whole variable domain GAGVSQSPRYKVTKRGQDVTLRCDPISSHATLYWYQQALGQGPEFLTYFNYEAQPDKSGLPSDRFSAERPEGSISTLTIQRTEQRDSAMYRCASSLVGTGSTGELFFGEGSRLTVL.

This chain connects TRBV5-4 to TRBJ2-3; 9 nucleotides match TRBD2. Losses at the gene ends were 0 bases for V and 3 bases for J; bases not matched to a gene: 5. The CDR3 consists of 16 residues. CDR1 is SGHNT and CDR2 is YYREEE in the germline V gene (reference sequence). CDR3 sequence (DNA): TGTGCCAGCAGCTTGGGCGGGGGGGCCACAACAGATACGCAGTATTTT. Amino acids: CASSLGGGATTDTQYF.

The chain carries TRBV12-3 or TRBV12-4 and TRBJ1-1; the match to TRBD1 covers 8 bases. The CDR3 is 12 amino acids. With 6 bases clipped from V and 9 bases from J, the junction kept 6 bases outside the gene matches. The DNA of the CDR3 is TGTGCCAGCAGCCAAGGACAGGGAAAAGCTTTCTTT. Translating it yields CASSQGQGKAFF.

This chain links TRBV7-2 with TRBJ1-1; D gene unclear. This CDR3 region has 15 residues. V lost 4 bases and J 1 base, leaving 13 bases between the germline ends. Germline assignment: CDR1 SGHTA and CDR2 FQGNSA. In DNA form, the CDR3 reads TGTGCCAGCAGCTCTACTTTGCAAAAGAACACTGAAGCTTTCTTT. This encodes CASSSTLQKNTEAFF. The full variable domain, rest sourced from reference TRBV7-2 and TRBJ1-1, is GAGVSQSPSNKVTEKGKDVELRCDPISGHTALYWYRQSLGQGLEFLIYFQGNSAPDKSGLPSDRFSAERTGGSVSTLTIQRTQQEDSAVYLCASSSTLQKNTEAFFGQGTRLTVV.

V and J are TRBV6-4 and TRBJ1-2; weak D call: TRBD1 (5 bases). Germline CDR1 reads MRHNA; CDR2 reads SNTAGT. Trimming stripped 0 bases from V and 5 bases from J, with 7 bases between. The CDR3 contains 13 residues. The DNA for the CDR3 is TGTGCCAGCAGTGACTCCCCAGGGTATGGCTACACCTTC. Its translation: CASSDSPGYGYTF.

This chain links TRBV2 with TRBJ2-1, with 8 bases matching TRBD2. Germline V gene sequence: CDR1 SNHLY, CDR2 FYNNEI. The length of the CDR3 is 17 residues. The trim removed 6 bases at V and 9 bases at J, leaving 19 bases unmatched. For the CDR3, the DNA is TGTGCCAGCAGCCCTACCCCGGGGGGCGGGGGGTCCCGTGAGCAGTTCTTC. Protein: CASSPTPGGGGSREQFF.

This clone was seen a single time. The chain uses TRBV19 and TRBJ2-3; 12 bases align to TRBD2. CDR1 and CDR2 from the germline V gene are LNHDA and SQIVND (reference sequence). The CDR3 is made up of 15 amino acids. J gave up 3 bases and V 5 bases, and 3 bases lay outside the gene matches. In nucleotides, the CDR3 is TGTGCCAGTAGTCTAGGACTAGCGGGGACAGATACGCAGTATTTT. It yields the protein CASSLGLAGTDTQYF. The entire variable domain, with the rest obtained from reference TRBV19 and TRBJ2-3, is as follows: DGGITQSPKYLFRKEGQNVTLSCEQNLNHDAMYWYRQDPGQGLRLIYYSQIVNDFQKGDIAEGYSVSREKKESFPLTVTSAQKNPTAFYLCASSLGLAGTDTQYFGPGTRLTVL.

V usage is TRBV28 and J usage is TRBJ1-1; TRBD1 is a possible D gene (6 bases). The CDR3 is made up of 13 amino acids. CDR1 and CDR2 from the germline V gene are MDHEN and SYDVKM. V dropped 6 bases and J dropped 1 base, with 9 bases sitting between them. CDR3 DNA sequence: TGTGCCAGCAGAAAACAGGGGAACACTGAAGCTTTCTTT. The encoded protein is CASRKQGNTEAFF.

The rearrangement uses TRBV30 and TRBJ1-3; a possible D gene is TRBD1 (5 bases). Germline CDR1 GTSNPN, CDR2 SVGIG (reference sequence). V shed 4 bases and J shed 3 bases, with 10 bases lying between them. This CDR3 contains 13 residues. The CDR3 protein is CAWTQGGGNTIYF. CDR3 bases: TGTGCCTGGACCCAGGGAGGTGGAAACACCATATATTTT.

Comments on this clone: Other DNA sequences in this sample translate to the same CDR3. This chain links TRBV5-4 with TRBJ1-4, with 10 bases that match TRBD1. Germline V lookup: CDR1 SGHNT, CDR2 YYREEE (reference sequence). The CDR3 totals 14 residues. V lost 4 bases, J lost 4 bases, and 1 base stayed unmatched. CDR3 in amino acids: CASSRDRGNEKLFF. The CDR3 coding sequence is TGTGCCAGCAGCCGGGACAGGGGTAATGAAAAACTGTTTTTT.

The chain employs TRBV29-1 and TRBJ1-4; D might be TRBD1 (6 bases). The V and J ends lost 7 bases and 1 base respectively, with 10 bases between them. The CDR3 covers 13 residues. Germline CDR1 SQVTM, CDR2 ANQGSEA. The CDR3 nucleotides read TGCAGCGCGGGCAGGGGAACTAATGAAAAACTGTTTTTT. Its protein product is CSAGRGTNEKLFF.

V and J are TRBV20-1 and TRBJ1-1, with TRBD1 identical over 7 bases. From germline, CDR1 is DFQATT and CDR2 SNEGSKA (reference sequence). J was trimmed by 1 base and V by 3 bases; bases with no gene match: 11. The CDR3 totals 16 residues. The CDR3 protein is CSASRGWTGPNTEAFF. DNA for the CDR3: TGCAGTGCTAGTAGAGGGTGGACAGGCCCGAACACTGAAGCTTTCTTT.

The genes are TRBV2 and TRBJ1-2, with 7 positions matching TRBD1. The CDR3 consists of 14 residues. The germline CDR1 and CDR2 sequences are SNHLY and FYNNEI. V trimming: 6 bases; J trimming: 7 bases; junction bases outside the gene matches: 11. CDR3 region: CASSSTGYDGGYTF. In DNA, the CDR3 is TGTGCCAGCAGCTCGACAGGGTACGACGGTGGCTACACCTTC.

This clone turned up a few times. The J gene is TRBJ1-1, the V gene TRBV30; 9 nucleotides agree with TRBD1. The germline V gene has CDR1 GTSNPN and CDR2 SVGIG (reference sequence). V shed 3 bases, J shed 5 bases, and the junction held 7 bases outside the gene matches. This CDR3 contains 14 residues. The CDR3 DNA reads TGTGCCTGGAGCGCGGGACAGGGTGGAACTGAAGCTTTCTTT. Translation: CAWSAGQGGTEAFF.

V is TRBV5-1 and J is TRBJ2-5; 8 bases agree with TRBD2. CDR3 length equals 18 residues. V gave up 4 bases and J gave up 0 bases; unmatched junction bases: 14. Looked up from germline, CDR1 is SGHRS and CDR2 is YFSETQ. CDR3 residues: CASSPGLALYGDQETQYF. The DNA for the CDR3 is TGCGCCAGCAGCCCCGGACTAGCTTTATACGGGGACCAAGAGACCCAGTACTTC.

This sequence joins TRBV5-1 and TRBJ1-1, with 7 positions matching TRBD1. The germline V gene encodes CDR1 SGHRS and CDR2 YFSETQ. The trim removed 4 bases at V and 0 bases at J, leaving 9 bases unmatched. The CDR3 covers 16 residues. The CDR3 bases are TGCGCCAGCAGCCCGCCCGCGGGACAGTTGAACACTGAAGCTTTCTTT. Protein: CASSPPAGQLNTEAFF.

The chain uses TRBV9 and TRBJ2-7; 7 bases map to TRBD2. Germline CDR1 and CDR2: SGDLS and YYNGEE. CDR3 size: 14 residues. V gave up 4 bases and J gave up 3 bases; unmatched junction bases: 7. This CDR3 reads CASSPKGGFYEQYF. CDR3 bases: TGTGCCAGCAGCCCTAAGGGAGGGTTCTACGAGCAGTACTTC. The variable domain in full, with the rest retrieved from reference TRBV9 and TRBJ2-7, is DSGVTQTPKHLITATGQRVTLRCSPRSGDLSVYWYQQSLDQGLQFLIQYYNGEERAKGNILERFSAQQFPDLHSELNLSSLELGDSALYFCASSPKGGFYEQYFGPGTRLTVT.

V and J are TRBV6-5 and TRBJ1-1; 9 bases are a match to TRBD1. The CDR3 contains 16 residues. CDR1 is MNHEY, CDR2 SVGAGI, per germline. The V segment lost 2 bases and the J segment 1 base; nucleotides outside the gene matches: 5. The CDR3, as DNA: TGTGCCAGCAGTTACGGGACAGGGACTTCGAACACTGAAGCTTTCTTT. As protein: CASSYGTGTSNTEAFF.

The chain joins TRBV5-4 to TRBJ1-2, with D perhaps TRBD1 (5 bases). Germline-derived CDR1 and CDR2 are SGHNT and YYREEE (reference sequence). The V end lost 4 bases, the J end lost 2 bases, and 9 bases lay between the germline ends. This CDR3 is 13 amino acids long. CDR3 DNA sequence: TGTGCCAGCAGCCTGCGGGGGAACTATGGCTACACCTTC. It translates to CASSLRGNYGYTF. Full variable domain (rest looked up from reference TRBV5-4 and TRBJ1-2): ETGVTQSPTHLIKTRGQQVTLRCSSQSGHNTVSWYQQALGQGPQFIFQYYREEENGRGNFPPRFSGLQFPNYSSELNVNALELDDSALYLCASSLRGNYGYTFGSGTRLTVV.

The CDR3 DNA reads TGTGCCAGCAGACCCTACCTTACAGATAGCAATCAGCCCCAGCATTTT. Translating gives CASRPYLTDSNQPQHF. The chain combines TRBV6-6 with TRBJ1-5; D is unclear. Germline CDR1 and CDR2: MNHNY and SVGAGI (reference sequence). V lost 6 bases and J lost 0, with 15 bases in between. The CDR3 is 16 amino acids.

The V call is TRBV10-3, the J call TRBJ2-3, with 10 bases that match TRBD2. J was trimmed by 2 bases and V by 8 bases; bases with no gene match: 13. The CDR3 length is 17 residues. The germline CDR1 and CDR2 sequences are ENHRY and SYGVKD. In nucleotides, the CDR3 is TGTGCCATCGCCGGAAGAACTAGCGGGGATAACACAGATACGCAGTATTTT. The encoded protein is CAIAGRTSGDNTDTQYF.

The CDR3, as DNA: TGTGCCAGCAGTCCTCAACAGGGGGCAGGCAATCAGCCCCAGCATTTT. Its protein is CASSPQQGAGNQPQHF. The chain uses TRBV28 and TRBJ1-5, with 9 nucleotides matching TRBD1. Per the germline V gene, CDR1 is MDHEN and CDR2 is SYDVKM. The CDR3 runs 16 residues. The V gene end was trimmed by 5 bases and the J gene end by 2 bases; junction bases not matched to a gene: 7.

This clone was recorded only once. The genes are TRBV29-1 and TRBJ2-7; D is ambiguous. Germline-derived CDR1 and CDR2 are SQVTM and ANQGSEA. This CDR3 has 11 residues. Trimming took off 4 bases at V and 3 bases at J, with 7 bases between the two ends. The CDR3 is CSVVSGYEQYF. CDR3 bases: TGCAGCGTTGTATCGGGCTACGAGCAGTACTTC.

The chain links TRBV7-3 to TRBJ2-3; D gene uncertain. The V end lost 2 bases, the J end lost 2 bases, and 8 bases lay between the germline ends. The CDR3 is 14 residues long. Germline CDR1 SGHTA, CDR2 FQGTGA. The CDR3 coding sequence is TGTGCCAGCAGCTTATCTGCCTACACAGATACGCAGTATTTT. Its protein product is CASSLSAYTDTQYF.

The chain has TRBV27 and TRBJ1-6; 10 bases match TRBD1. The CDR3 covers 15 residues. The J segment lost 9 bases and the V segment lost 8 bases, leaving 10 bases of the junction unmatched. Germline assignment: CDR1 MNHEY and CDR2 SMNVEV (reference sequence). The CDR3 nucleotides are TGTGCCAGCCGATCCGGGACAGGGGTCAGTTCACCCCTCCACTTT. Its translation: CASRSGTGVSSPLHF.

V usage is TRBV19 and J usage is TRBJ1-4; 8 bases line up with TRBD1. CDR3 length: 14 residues. The ends lost 8 bases at V and 7 bases at J; junction bases unmatched: 9. CDR1 and CDR2 (germline): LNHDA, SQIVND (reference sequence). In DNA, the CDR3 is TGTGCCAGTCGATCCGGGACAGGAGGTGAAAAACTGTTTTTT. Translating gives CASRSGTGGEKLFF.

This sequence joins TRBV30 and TRBJ2-7; TRBD2 might be the D (6 bases). Germline CDR1 and CDR2: GTSNPN and SVGIG (reference sequence). Trimming cost V 3 bases and J 7 bases, with 22 bases left between them. There are 15 residues in the CDR3. CDR3 in DNA: TGTGCCTGGAGATCCCTCGGGACTTTCGGGGAGGAGCAGTACTTC. Protein product: CAWRSLGTFGEEQYF.

The rearrangement links TRBV19 to TRBJ1-5; D is undetermined. Germline values: CDR1 LNHDA, CDR2 SQIVND (reference sequence). V was clipped by 2 bases and J by 3 bases, with 5 bases between them. This CDR3 has 13 amino acids. The CDR3 DNA reads as TGTGCCAGTAGTATAAAATACAATCAGCCCCAGCATTTT. Protein product: CASSIKYNQPQHF.

The gene calls are TRBV10-2 and TRBJ1-6, with D perhaps TRBD1 (5 bases). Germline V CDR1 and CDR2: WSHSY, SAAADI. The ends were cut back, 2 bases at V and 0 bases at J, with 5 bases in the middle. The CDR3 sequence is 15 residues long. In DNA form, the CDR3 reads TGCGCCAGCAGTGAGGGGGCCTCCTATAATTCACCCCTCCACTTT. It codes for CASSEGASYNSPLHF.